This TCR beta chain was captured by sequencing in a study of blood T cells in healthy people across ages. Details on this clonotype: Its antigen is still unknown.

A second roughly 6 to 11 cycle PCR used barcoded and J-beta primers. TCRdb reanalysed the 5' RACE reads using MiXCR and keeps one entry per CDR3 protein. This sample has about 830,000 distinct CDR3 sequences, with approximately 67% found just once. Study-wide results and caveats: Compared with aged donors, long-lived donors showed fewer expanded clones, suggesting selection. Since the PBMCs were unsorted, naive and antigen-experienced cells could not be conclusively compared.

The specimen sequenced was blood. This clonotype was sampled from a man aged 30 to 45 in good health.

CDR3 DNA sequence: TGCGCCAGCAGCACGACCAGGGCCCACGAGCAGTACTTC. Translating gives CASSTTRAHEQYF. The gene calls are TRBV5-1 and TRBJ2-4; a weak D match, TRBD1 (5 bases). The tail of the sequence fits TRBJ2-7 better, so the J call may be wrong. This CDR3 is built from 13 residues. The germline gives CDR1 SGHRS, CDR2 YFSETQ.